Below, 4 T cell receptor beta chains from the same sample are listed, as sequenced in a study of radiotherapy plus CTLA-4 blockade in lung cancer (dated 2018 in TCRdb). Libraries were prepared through the immunoSEQ multiplex PCR assay. TCRdb provides this immuneACCESS table in a form limited to in-frame rearrangements. Some clones are lacking; in checked studies, under half of them reflect an unresolved V gene, and why the rest are absent is not known. The sample profile shows about 110,000 clones; about 85% of them were found once. The ten largest clones capture less than 2.5% of the sample. Here the sequenced sample was peripheral blood, taken from a patient treated with radiotherapy plus ipilimumab. The receptors shown here come from a human donor with non-small cell lung cancer that progressed on radiotherapy plus ipilimumab. Some clones in this sample may be carry-over from other donors' samples.

The chain joins TRBV6-5 to TRBJ2-3; a weak D match, TRBD2 (6 bases). Germline V gives CDR1 MNHEY, CDR2 SVGAGI. The length of the CDR3 is 16 residues. Trimming stripped 0 bases from V and 2 bases from J, with 12 bases between. In DNA, the CDR3 is TGTGCCAGCAGTTACTCTTTAGGGAGGTTCACAGATACGCAGTATTTT. The encoded protein is CASSYSLGRFTDTQYF.

This clone was detected only once. The genes are TRBV7-2 and TRBJ1-6, with D perhaps matching TRBD1 (5 bases). V was trimmed by 2 bases and J by 5 bases, leaving 13 bases between them. The length of the CDR3 is 16 residues. Germline assignment: CDR1 SGHTA and CDR2 FQGNSA. CDR3 nucleotide sequence: TGTGCCAGCAGCTTAATGTTCTCAGGGAATAATTCACCCCTCCACTTT. Protein product: CASSLMFSGNNSPLHF.

V is TRBV7-6 and J is TRBJ2-1; TRBD2 matches at 9 bases. The germline V gene encodes CDR1 SGHVS and CDR2 FNYEAQ. V shed 2 bases and J 4 bases; nucleotides not matched to a gene: 3. The CDR3 extends over 15 amino acids. CDR3 nucleotides: TGTGCCAGCAGCTTAAGTAGCGGGGGATACAATGAGCAGTTCTTC. It encodes CASSLSSGGYNEQFF.

This clone has just one count. The V and J genes are TRBV9 and TRBJ2-1; the D is unclear. The CDR3 loop spans 14 amino acids. Germline CDR1 and CDR2: SGDLS and YYNGEE. Between the trimmed V and J ends, which lost 3 bases and 7 bases, there was a span of 14 bases. The CDR3 region has the DNA TGTGCCAGCAGCGAGGCCCCACTAAGAAATGAGCAGTTCTTC. Protein product: CASSEAPLRNEQFF.